This T cell receptor beta chain originates from a study of siplizumab effects on memory and regulatory T cells. Clones were sequenced by immunoSEQ multiplex PCR, and TCRdb holds only the in-frame ones, with some missing. The table has approximately 82,000 clones, about 87% seen once. The CDR3 runs 14 residues. Germline CDR1 and CDR2: LNHDA and SQIVND (reference sequence). Deletions cut 5 bases from V and 3 bases from J, with 14 bases between. Study observations and caveats: It seemed that naive T cells were more diverse than memory cells and were major contributors to the alloresponse.

The sample holds one count of this clone. Antigen unknown. Material: Tregs sorted from blood. This TCR was sampled from a human donor in good health. The J gene is TRBJ2-7, the V gene TRBV19; tentative D call: TRBD2 (6 bases). The CDR3 here is CASSLTGEIYEQYF. The CDR3 nucleotides are TGTGCCAGTAGTCTCACGGGGGAAATCTACGAGCAGTACTTC.